The 28 T cell receptor beta chains presented below share a single source sample, sequenced in a study of cytomegalovirus exposure and HLA in healthy donors. Vbeta (60) and Jbeta (13) primers were used in the PCR. Profiling relied on immunoSEQ multiplex PCR, and the TCRdb table lists in-frame clones only, not all of them. The sample lists about 210,000 clones, around 80% occurring once. Sequencing input: PBMCs. Receptors originate from a boy between 5 and 17 years old in good health and CMV-seronegative.

The chain joins TRBV19 to TRBJ2-1, with D possibly being TRBD2 (6 bases). The CDR3 totals 12 residues. Trimming removed 3 bases at V and 6 bases at J, with 6 bases between. The germline CDR1 and CDR2 sequences are LNHDA and SQIVND (reference sequence). The CDR3 loop is CASSMGLNEQFF. CDR3 bases: TGTGCCAGTAGTATGGGACTCAATGAGCAGTTCTTC.

This clone has just a few counts. This chain uses TRBV18 with TRBJ1-2; 12 nucleotides agree with TRBD1. The CDR3 loop spans 16 amino acids. Trimming cost V 3 bases and J 4 bases; bases outside gene matches: 6. Germline values: CDR1 KGHSH, CDR2 LQKENI. CDR3 region: CASSPGTGGASYGYTF. CDR3 coding DNA: TGTGCCAGCTCACCTGGGACAGGGGGCGCCTCCTATGGCTACACCTTC. The full variable domain, rest sourced from reference TRBV18 and TRBJ1-2, is NAGVMQNPRHLVRRRGQEARLRCSPMKGHSHVYWYRQLPEEGLKFMVYLQKENIIDESGMPKERFSAEFPKEGPSILRIQQVVRGDSAAYFCASSPGTGGASYGYTFGSGTRLTVV.

V is TRBV29-1 and J is TRBJ2-5; TRBD2 might be the D (7 bases). The germline gives CDR1 SQVTM, CDR2 ANQGSEA. The V end was cut by 4 bases, the J end by 4 bases, with 10 bases between. This CDR3 comprises 12 residues. For the CDR3, the DNA is TGCAGCGTTGTGGGGGGGCCAGAGACCCAGTACTTC. The encoded protein is CSVVGGPETQYF.

V and J are TRBV10-1 and TRBJ1-1; TRBD1 matches 8 bases. The length of the CDR3 is 12 residues. After removal of 5 bases from V and 9 bases from J, the junction contained 5 bases not matched to a gene. Per germline, CDR1 WNHNN and CDR2 SYGVQD (reference sequence). CDR3 in amino acids: CASSPTGEKAFF. The CDR3 coding sequence is TGCGCCAGCAGTCCGACAGGGGAGAAAGCTTTCTTT.

The chain uses TRBV5-1 and TRBJ1-1; D is perhaps TRBD1 (6 bases). Trimming pared 0 bases from V and 4 bases from J, leaving 10 bases between. This CDR3 is built from 14 residues. The germline CDR1 and CDR2 sequences are SGHRS and YFSETQ. DNA of the CDR3: TGCGCCAGCAGCTTGGACGCAGGGGTCACTGAAGCTTTCTTT. Translating gives CASSLDAGVTEAFF.

J is TRBJ2-5 and V is TRBV7-6; TRBD2 aligns across 7 bases. The CDR3 has 17 residues. Germline CDR1 and CDR2: SGHVS and FNYEAQ. The V segment lost 3 bases and the J segment 5 bases; nucleotides outside the gene matches: 15. The CDR3 DNA is TGTGCCAGCAGCTTTATACTCTCGGGGAGGGAGAGGGAGACCCAGTACTTC. The encoded protein is CASSFILSGRERETQYF.

This chain joins TRBV11-3 and TRBJ2-5; D may be TRBD2 (7 bases). Germline V CDR1 and CDR2: SGHNT, YENEEA. Deletions cut 5 bases from V and 4 bases from J, with 14 bases between. The CDR3 is 14 amino acids. The DNA of the CDR3 is TGTGCCAGCAGCGAGGGGGGGGTCCGAGAGACCCAGTACTTC. Its protein product is CASSEGGVRETQYF.

The rearrangement uses TRBV6-1 and TRBJ1-1; D not resolved. The CDR3 length is 11 residues. CDR1 MNHNS and CDR2 SASEGT come from the germline V gene. V was clipped by 11 bases and J by 8 bases, with 15 bases between them. In DNA form, the CDR3 reads TGTGCCGGCCGACTGGACTCCGAAGCTTTCTTT. This codes for CAGRLDSEAFF.

This sequence joins TRBV10-3 and TRBJ2-5; 8 nucleotides agree with TRBD2. With 6 bases clipped from V and 3 bases from J, the junction kept 9 bases outside the gene matches. CDR1 ENHRY and CDR2 SYGVKD come from the germline V gene. This CDR3 spans 15 amino acids. CDR3 residues: CAIRAGELAEETQYF. Here the CDR3 DNA reads TGTGCCATCAGGGCAGGGGAACTAGCGGAAGAGACCCAGTACTTC.

CDR3 amino acids: CASSVGGGAVGEQFF. CDR3 bases: TGTGCCAGCAGCGTAGGTGGGGGGGCCGTCGGTGAGCAGTTCTTC. The chain is built from TRBV9 and TRBJ2-1; TRBD2 might be the D (7 bases). With 0 bases removed from V and 9 bases from J, the gap between germline ends came to 16 bases. Germline V CDR1 and CDR2: SGDLS, YYNGEE. This CDR3 spans 15 amino acids.

The chain couples TRBV6-5 to TRBJ1-1; D not certain. The length of the CDR3 is 15 residues. Germline CDR1 is MNHEY and CDR2 is SVGAGI. Trimming cost V 0 bases and J 10 bases, with 18 bases left between them. CDR3 coding DNA: TGTGCCAGCAGTTACTCGGGAGGGAAGTTGGCTCGAGCTTTCTTT. Translating it yields CASSYSGGKLARAFF.

This clone showed up just once. This chain joins TRBV9 and TRBJ1-3; 8 bases are shared with TRBD1. The CDR3 length is 16 residues. The ends lost 0 bases at V and 1 base at J; junction bases unmatched: 3. Germline lookup yields CDR1 SGDLS and CDR2 YYNGEE. CDR3 sequence: CASSVGQGASGNTIYF. CDR3 DNA: TGTGCCAGCAGCGTAGGTCAGGGGGCTTCTGGAAACACCATATATTTT.

This chain connects TRBV29-1 to TRBJ2-1; 7 bases fit TRBD1. The junction had 13 bases not matched to a gene; V was cut back by 7 bases and J by 4 bases. Germline V gene lookup returns CDR1 SQVTM and CDR2 ANQGSEA. The CDR3 loop spans 15 amino acids. Here the CDR3 DNA reads TGCAGCGCAACCCACCGGGACAGTCCTTACAATGAGCAGTTCTTC. As protein: CSATHRDSPYNEQFF.

This sequence joins TRBV30 and TRBJ2-7; D is unclear. Trimming cost V 2 bases and J 3 bases, with 5 bases left between them. CDR3 length equals 11 residues. Per germline, CDR1 GTSNPN and CDR2 SVGIG (reference sequence). The CDR3, as DNA: TGTGCCTGGAGTAACAGCTACGAGCAGTACTTC. Translating gives CAWSNSYEQYF.

V gene TRBV13 combines with J gene TRBJ2-5, with 7 bases identical to TRBD1. The CDR3 spans 17 residues. The junction had 14 bases not matched to a gene; V was cut back by 4 bases and J by 3 bases. Germline V gives CDR1 PRHDT, CDR2 FYEKMQ (reference sequence). The CDR3 DNA reads as TGTGCCAGCAGCTCGGCCGGGACAGCGAGAGTAAAAGAGACCCAGTACTTC. Translating gives CASSSAGTARVKETQYF. Supplemented by reference TRBV13 and TRBJ2-5, the full variable domain reads AAGVIQSPRHLIKEKRETATLKCYPIPRHDTVYWYQQGPGQDPQFLISFYEKMQSDKGSIPDRFSAQQFSDYHSELNMSSLELGDSALYFCASSSAGTARVKETQYFGPGTRLLVL.

CDR3 loop: CASSLKGSSALTIQETQYF. Here the CDR3 DNA reads TGTGCCAGCAGCCTTAAAGGGTCTAGCGCCCTTACCATCCAAGAGACCCAGTACTTC. V and J are TRBV9 and TRBJ2-5, with a weak D call TRBD2 (6 bases). The CDR3 totals 19 residues. Trimming left V 4 bases short and J 1 base short, with 26 bases between. Germline V gene sequence: CDR1 SGDLS, CDR2 YYNGEE.

The chain combines TRBV2 with TRBJ2-2; D perhaps matches TRBD2 (5 bases). The germline gives CDR1 SNHLY, CDR2 FYNNEI. The CDR3 extends over 16 amino acids. The germline V and J ends were trimmed by 3 bases and 2 bases, with 13 bases remaining between them. The CDR3 protein is CASSDPGGTNTGELFF. The CDR3 coding sequence is TGTGCCAGCAGTGATCCCGGAGGCACAAACACCGGGGAGCTGTTTTTT.

The count of this clone is one. The V call is TRBV20-1, the J call TRBJ2-7, with a tentative D call TRBD2 (6 bases). This CDR3 contains 11 residues. Germline V gene data show CDR1 as DFQATT and CDR2 as SNEGSKA (reference sequence). Trimming took off 6 bases at V and 5 bases at J, with 11 bases between the two ends. The CDR3 DNA sequence: TGCAGTGCGGAGGGCGGGAACGAGCAGTACTTC. Encoded protein: CSAEGGNEQYF.

J is TRBJ1-3 and V is TRBV9; no definite D call. CDR3 length: 12 amino acids. The germline V gene encodes CDR1 SGDLS and CDR2 YYNGEE. Trimming cost V 3 bases and J 4 bases, with 5 bases left between them. CDR3 DNA: TGTGCCAGCAGCGCACAGGGAAACACCATATATTTT. Residues: CASSAQGNTIYF.

The rearrangement uses TRBV19 and TRBJ1-3; no clear D. CDR1 LNHDA and CDR2 SQIVND come from the germline V gene (reference sequence). V gave up 7 bases and J gave up 4 bases, with 14 bases separating them. The CDR3 totals 14 residues. The CDR3 is CASTSDLPGNTIYF. The CDR3 coding sequence is TGTGCCAGTACCTCGGACTTGCCGGGAAACACCATATATTTT. Full variable domain (outside the CDR3, taken from reference TRBV19 and TRBJ1-3): DGGITQSPKYLFRKEGQNVTLSCEQNLNHDAMYWYRQDPGQGLRLIYYSQIVNDFQKGDIAEGYSVSREKKESFPLTVTSAQKNPTAFYLCASTSDLPGNTIYFGEGSWLTVV.

The gene calls are TRBV19 and TRBJ1-5; D uncertain. The CDR3 runs to 14 residues. Germline V gene lookup returns CDR1 LNHDA and CDR2 SQIVND (reference sequence). V was trimmed by 3 bases and J by 5 bases, leaving 11 bases between them. CDR3 DNA sequence: TGTGCCAGTAGTATTCTGGGCAGTGATCAGCCCCAGCATTTT. Its translation is CASSILGSDQPQHF.

The table lists this clone with a count of one. This sequence joins TRBV5-4 and TRBJ2-7; 9 nucleotides line up with TRBD2. The germline gives CDR1 SGHNT, CDR2 YYREEE (reference sequence). V lost 4 bases to trimming and J lost 6 bases; unmatched junction nucleotides: 14. CDR3 length: 16 amino acids. The CDR3 region is CASSLRTASGMREQYF. The CDR3 nucleotides are TGTGCCAGCAGCCTAAGAACGGCTAGCGGGATGCGCGAGCAGTACTTC.

The chain uses TRBV5-6 and TRBJ1-1; 7 bases fit TRBD1. Germline lookup yields CDR1 SGHDT and CDR2 YYEEEE. V trimming: 0 bases; J trimming: 11 bases; junction bases outside the gene matches: 4. There are 12 residues in the CDR3. The CDR3 region is CASSLGRTGAFF. CDR3 nucleotide sequence: TGTGCCAGCAGCTTGGGGCGGACAGGCGCTTTCTTT.

V gene TRBV7-2 combines with J gene TRBJ1-6; D uncertain. V was pared by 5 bases and J by 7 bases, with 9 bases between. This CDR3 has 13 amino acids. CDR1 and CDR2 from the germline V gene are SGHTA and FQGNSA. The CDR3 loop reads CASSPGSNSPLHF. The CDR3 coding sequence is TGTGCCAGCAGCCCGGGTTCCAATTCACCCCTCCACTTT.

Only a few counts were recorded for this clone. This chain joins TRBV18 and TRBJ1-2, with 7 bases identical to TRBD1. Germline loops: CDR1 KGHSH, CDR2 LQKENI. CDR3 size: 15 residues. After removal of 4 bases from V and 4 bases from J, the junction contained 9 bases not matched to a gene. The CDR3 DNA is TGTGCCAGCTCACTCTCCGGGACAGATATCTATGGCTACACCTTC. Translated, it gives CASSLSGTDIYGYTF. The full variable domain, completed using reference TRBV18 and TRBJ1-2, is NAGVMQNPRHLVRRRGQEARLRCSPMKGHSHVYWYRQLPEEGLKFMVYLQKENIIDESGMPKERFSAEFPKEGPSILRIQQVVRGDSAAYFCASSLSGTDIYGYTFGSGTRLTVV.

This clone has just one count. The chain recombines TRBV5-1 with TRBJ2-7; D uncertain. V shed 4 bases and J shed 5 bases, with 13 bases lying between them. The CDR3 contains 13 residues. The germline gives CDR1 SGHRS, CDR2 YFSETQ. Here the CDR3 DNA reads TGCGCCAGCAGCCAGGAAGTAGGCGACGAGCAGTACTTC. Amino acids: CASSQEVGDEQYF.

V gene TRBV6-6 combines with J gene TRBJ2-5; D gene unclear. The length of the CDR3 is 12 residues. Trimming cost V 1 base and J 3 bases, with 3 bases left between them. In germline, CDR1 is MNHNY, CDR2 SVGAGI (reference sequence). The CDR3, as DNA: TGTGCCAGCAGTTACTTCGAAGAGACCCAGTACTTC. This encodes CASSYFEETQYF.

Written as DNA, the CDR3 is TGTGCCAGCAGCCAAGGGGGGCAGGGACGGAGGACTGAAGCTTTCTTT. As protein: CASSQGGQGRRTEAFF. J is TRBJ1-1 and V is TRBV4-2; possible D gene TRBD1, 6 bases. This CDR3 region has 16 residues. Trimming removed 1 base at V and 5 bases at J, with 17 bases between. Germline assignment: CDR1 LGHNA and CDR2 YNFKEQ.